This passage covers 5 T cell receptor beta chains from one sample sequenced in a study of human T cells and chemical hapten exposure. The time point: patch test 2, 6 weeks after DPC sensitization. Specified treatment: therapeutic diphenylcyclopropenone sensitization with weekly scalp DPC. TCRdb passed the RACE reads through MiXCR, listing each CDR3 protein once. The data contain approximately 84,000 distinct CDR3 sequences, 10% of them singletons. Sequenced material: whole blood, taken in connection with sensitization to the hapten diphenylcyclopropenone (DPC). Every receptor here comes from a woman aged 30 to 39 with alopecia areata. Some clones in this sample may be carry-over from other donors' samples.

The table lists this clonotype with a few counts. In DNA form, the CDR3 reads TGCGCCAGCAGCCAAGATCGCGGGGTTGGAACTAATGAAAAACTGTTTTTT. This translates into CASSQDRGVGTNEKLFF. The rearrangement joins TRBV4-3 to TRBJ1-4; the D is unclear. CDR3 length equals 17 residues. V lost 0 bases to trimming and J lost 1 base, with 12 bases between them. The germline CDR1 and CDR2 sequences are LGHNA and YSLEER.

This clonotype has at least ten counts. This rearrangement joins TRBV20-1 to TRBJ2-1; TRBD1 is a possible D gene (6 bases). Germline CDR1 DFQATT, CDR2 SNEGSKA (reference sequence). Trimming took off 1 base at V and 1 base at J, with 8 bases between the two ends. The CDR3 is made up of 14 amino acids. The CDR3 reads CSARVDSSYNEQFF. CDR3 sequence (DNA): TGCAGTGCTAGAGTGGACAGTTCCTACAATGAGCAGTTCTTC.

This clonotype has a handful of counts. For the CDR3, the DNA is TGCAGTGCCTCCGGCATGGCCACTGAAGCTTTCTTT. This codes for CSASGMATEAFF. This chain connects TRBV20-1 to TRBJ1-1, with D unresolved. Germline values: CDR1 DFQATT, CDR2 SNEGSKA (reference sequence). V was clipped by 6 bases and J by 4 bases, with 12 bases between them. The CDR3 runs 12 residues.

This clonotype was observed many times. The chain combines TRBV6-5 with TRBJ2-1; either TRBD1 or TRBD2 may fit D (6 bases each). This CDR3 is 17 amino acids long. Trimming removed 2 bases from V and 5 bases from J, with 19 bases in between. Germline V gives CDR1 MNHEY, CDR2 SVGAGI. Written as DNA, the CDR3 is TGTGCCAGCAGTTACGGCCCGGGGGCACTGGTCAACAATGAGCAGTTCTTC. This encodes CASSYGPGALVNNEQFF.

In this sample, this clonotype turned up many times. The chain recombines TRBV29-1 with TRBJ2-7; D gene ambiguous. CDR1 and CDR2 from the germline V gene are SQVTM and ANQGSEA. Trimming removed 4 bases from V and 0 bases from J, with 10 bases in between. This CDR3 contains 13 residues. Written as DNA, the CDR3 is TGCAGCGTTGCGGTGGTTAGCTCCTACGAGCAGTACTTC. It is translated as CSVAVVSSYEQYF.